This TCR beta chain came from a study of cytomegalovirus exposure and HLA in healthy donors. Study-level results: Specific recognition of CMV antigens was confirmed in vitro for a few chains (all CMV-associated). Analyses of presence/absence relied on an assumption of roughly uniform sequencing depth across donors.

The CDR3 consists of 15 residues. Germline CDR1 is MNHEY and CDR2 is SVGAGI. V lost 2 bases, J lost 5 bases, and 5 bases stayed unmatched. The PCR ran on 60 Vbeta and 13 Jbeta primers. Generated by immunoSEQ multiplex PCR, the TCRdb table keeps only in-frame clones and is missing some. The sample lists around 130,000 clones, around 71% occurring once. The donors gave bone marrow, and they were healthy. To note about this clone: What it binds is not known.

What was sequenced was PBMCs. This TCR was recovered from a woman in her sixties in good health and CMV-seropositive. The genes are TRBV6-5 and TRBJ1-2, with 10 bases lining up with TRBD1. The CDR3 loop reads CASSYALGQGYGYTF. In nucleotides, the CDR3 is TGTGCCAGCAGTTACGCCTTGGGACAGGGGTATGGCTACACCTTC.